This T cell receptor (beta chain) was retrieved from a study of T cells after yellow fever vaccination. The table lists this clonotype with many counts. The target antigen is unknown. Trimming removed 2 bases at V and 4 bases at J, with 6 bases between. CDR1 and CDR2 from the germline V gene are SEHNR and FQNEAQ (reference sequence). This CDR3 has 13 amino acids. Study observations and caveats: The presence of abundant clonotypes contaminating from the bulk population was possible in FACS-sorted repertoires. Researchers report a weaker secondary response that nonetheless peaked faster, day 5 versus 15.

TCRdb fed the 5' RACE reads into MiXCR, producing one record per CDR3 protein. The data contain a few hundred thousand distinct CDR3 sequences, 8% to 10% of them singletons. The chain couples TRBV7-9 to TRBJ2-1; no definite D call. This sample comprised PBMCs, obtained on the day of the first yellow fever vaccination. The clonotype comes from a man between 18 and 29 years old who received the YFV17D yellow fever vaccine. DNA of the CDR3: TGTGCCAGCAGCTTATCCAGGTACAATGAGCAGTTCTTC. Translation: CASSLSRYNEQFF.